One and the same sample provided the 32 T cell receptor beta chains below, sequenced in a study of T cells in Graves' hyperthyroidism and ophthalmopathy. There were TCR beta CDR3 regions amplified from RNA transcripts. HTBI primers were employed in a first-round RT-PCR of the TCR CDR3. Via MiXCR, TCRdb re-called the multiplex PCR reads, giving one row per CDR3 protein. There are under 350,000 distinct CDR3 sequences in the sample; less than 30% occur only once, and about 30% lies in the top ten. Sample: blood. All receptors derive from a middle-aged man with Graves' hyperthyroidism that later progressed to Graves' ophthalmopathy.

This clonotype was seen many times. The chain carries TRBV18 and TRBJ2-6; TRBD2 aligns across 8 bases. The germline CDR1 and CDR2 sequences are KGHSH and LQKENI. The CDR3 totals 18 residues. V lost 1 base to trimming and J lost 0 bases; unmatched junction nucleotides: 5. The CDR3 DNA is TGTGCCAGCTCACCACTCGGCGGGGGGCTCTCTGGGGCCAACGTCCTGACTTTC. As protein: CASSPLGGGLSGANVLTF.

This clonotype has at least ten counts. V is TRBV5-1 and J is TRBJ2-7; D gene ambiguous. Between the trimmed V and J ends, which lost 0 bases and 2 bases, there was a span of 12 bases. Germline CDR1 reads SGHRS; CDR2 reads YFSETQ. The CDR3 is 15 amino acids. CDR3 loop: CASSLAFPHTYEQYF. Written as DNA, the CDR3 is TGCGCCAGCAGCTTGGCCTTCCCACACACCTACGAGCAGTACTTC.

This clonotype was found many times. The chain has TRBV14 and TRBJ2-2; D is tentatively TRBD1 or TRBD2 (5 bases each). V was clipped by 0 bases and J by 10 bases, with 12 bases between them. The CDR3 sequence is 14 residues long. Germline CDR1 SGHDN, CDR2 FVKESK. The CDR3 DNA is TGTGCCAGCAGCCAAGAATTTGGGGGAGTGGAGCTGTTTTTT. It is translated as CASSQEFGGVELFF.

The chain links TRBV20-1 to TRBJ2-7; 12 positions match TRBD2. The CDR3 extends over 16 amino acids. The germline V gene encodes CDR1 DFQATT and CDR2 SNEGSKA (reference sequence). V dropped 5 bases and J dropped 0; count of bases not matched to a gene: 8. The CDR3 here is CSAVTSGSVSSYEQYF. The CDR3 DNA reads TGCAGTGCTGTGACTAGCGGGAGCGTAAGCTCCTACGAGCAGTACTTC.

This clonotype has at least ten counts. The chain recombines TRBV28 with TRBJ2-7; TRBD1 or TRBD2 may be the D gene (6 bases each). CDR3 length: 15 residues. Trimming took off 4 bases at V and 3 bases at J, with 16 bases between the two ends. The germline gives CDR1 MDHEN, CDR2 SYDVKM. The CDR3 DNA is TGTGCCAGCAGTTCGCCCTCCGGGGGCAACTACGAGCAGTACTTC. Its protein is CASSSPSGGNYEQYF.

This clonotype has ten or more counts. The CDR3 loop is CASSLGGASYTRQETQYF. CDR3 DNA: TGTGCCAGCAGCCTGGGAGGGGCATCATATACACGACAAGAGACCCAGTACTTC. This rearrangement joins TRBV2 to TRBJ2-5; 7 bases align to TRBD2. V gave up 6 bases and J gave up 2 bases; unmatched junction bases: 18. Per the germline V gene, CDR1 is SNHLY and CDR2 is FYNNEI. The CDR3 has 18 amino acids.

This clonotype has at least ten counts. The chain joins TRBV6-1 to TRBJ1-2; no definite D call. The CDR3 is 12 residues long. Germline lookup yields CDR1 MNHNS and CDR2 SASEGT. V was cut by 7 bases and J by 1 base, with 7 bases left in between. The CDR3 spells CASKGSNYGYTF. The CDR3 DNA reads TGTGCCAGCAAAGGCAGTAACTATGGCTACACCTTC.

This clonotype was picked up many times. This chain joins TRBV11-2 and TRBJ2-7; no clear D gene. V was clipped by 6 bases and J by 6 bases, with 12 bases between them. Germline V lookup: CDR1 SGHAT, CDR2 FQNNGV. The CDR3 runs 12 residues. The CDR3 here is CASRTPGSEQYF. The CDR3 coding sequence is TGTGCCAGCAGGACCCCGGGCAGCGAGCAGTACTTC.

This clonotype was seen ten or more times. As DNA, the CDR3 is TGTGCCTGGAGTTTAGCGGGTGGCACCGGGGAGCTGTTTTTT. As protein: CAWSLAGGTGELFF. This chain connects TRBV30 to TRBJ2-2; 7 nucleotides agree with TRBD2. CDR3 size: 14 residues. CDR1 is GTSNPN and CDR2 is SVGIG in the germline V gene (reference sequence). V was clipped by 2 bases and J by 4 bases; unmatched bases: 4.

This clonotype was detected ten times or more. The V and J genes are TRBV4-2 and TRBJ2-2; unclear D gene. The CDR3 consists of 14 residues. V was clipped by 5 bases and J by 4 bases, with 11 bases between them. Looked up from germline, CDR1 is LGHNA and CDR2 is YNFKEQ. This CDR3 is CASSDLESTGELFF. CDR3 nucleotides: TGTGCCAGCAGCGACCTAGAGTCCACCGGGGAGCTGTTTTTT.

This clonotype appeared many times. The chain recombines TRBV19 with TRBJ2-4; D is ambiguous. Deletions cut 3 bases from V and 6 bases from J, with 12 bases between. The CDR3 loop spans 14 amino acids. The germline V gene has CDR1 LNHDA and CDR2 SQIVND (reference sequence). In nucleotides, the CDR3 is TGTGCCAGTAGTATCGGTGTATACAGAAACATTCAGTACTTC. It is translated as CASSIGVYRNIQYF.

In its sample, this clonotype was seen many times. The V gene is TRBV5-1, the J gene TRBJ1-5; D perhaps matches TRBD1 (5 bases). Germline CDR1 and CDR2: SGHRS and YFSETQ. V shed 4 bases and J shed 8 bases, with 13 bases lying between them. The CDR3 is 13 amino acids. CDR3 DNA sequence: TGCGCCAGCAGCGCCGGGACTGGGGAGCCCCAGCATTTT. Residues: CASSAGTGEPQHF.

This clonotype was counted at least ten times. The chain couples TRBV27 to TRBJ2-5; D uncertain. The CDR3 has 14 residues. Trimming pared 6 bases from V and 2 bases from J, leaving 13 bases between. Germline assignment: CDR1 MNHEY and CDR2 SMNVEV (reference sequence). CDR3 in DNA: TGTGCCAGCAGACCAGGACCTGAGCAAGAGACCCAGTACTTC. Translating it yields CASRPGPEQETQYF.

J is TRBJ1-5 and V is TRBV6-2 or TRBV6-3; no definite D call. V dropped 5 bases and J dropped 5 bases, with 10 bases sitting between them. This CDR3 is 13 amino acids long. CDR1 and CDR2 (germline): MNHEY, SVGEGT. The CDR3 nucleotides are TGTGCCAGCAGTCTCAGGTCCGATCAGCCCCAGCATTTT. It translates to CASSLRSDQPQHF.

The chain couples TRBV28 to TRBJ2-7; D tentatively fits TRBD1 or TRBD2 (5 bases each). CDR1 is MDHEN, CDR2 SYDVKM, per germline. The CDR3 runs to 13 residues. V gave up 2 bases and J gave up 7 bases, with 12 bases separating them. In DNA form, the CDR3 reads TGTGCCAGCAGTTTAGGGGGAGAAAGGGAGCAGTACTTC. It translates to CASSLGGEREQYF.

Many counts were recorded for this clonotype. The chain joins TRBV30 to TRBJ2-7; the D gene is possibly TRBD2 (6 bases). CDR1 is GTSNPN, CDR2 SVGIG, per germline (reference sequence). V lost 1 base and J 6 bases, leaving 13 bases between the germline ends. This CDR3 spans 13 amino acids. The CDR3 spells CAWSGSGSFEQYF. The CDR3 coding sequence is TGTGCCTGGAGTGGTAGCGGTTCGTTCGAGCAGTACTTC.

This chain connects TRBV5-5 to TRBJ1-6, with TRBD1 as a possible D gene (5 bases). V was shortened by 2 bases and J by 8 bases, with 11 bases between the two germline ends. The CDR3 totals 14 residues. In germline, CDR1 is SGHKS, CDR2 YYEKEE (reference sequence). CDR3 sequence: CASSFNGADSPLHF. The CDR3 DNA reads TGTGCCAGCAGCTTCAACGGGGCGGATTCACCCCTCCACTTT.

The chain has TRBV12-3 or TRBV12-4 and TRBJ2-2, with D possibly being TRBD2 (6 bases). V was cut by 5 bases and J by 3 bases, with 10 bases left in between. The CDR3 consists of 14 residues. CDR3 coding DNA: TGTGCCAGCAGTAAGGGACTTGACACCGGGGAGCTGTTTTTT. Its protein product is CASSKGLDTGELFF.

This clonotype was observed at least ten times. The rearrangement uses TRBV5-5 and TRBJ2-5; 9 positions match TRBD1. The germline V gene encodes CDR1 SGHKS and CDR2 YYEKEE (reference sequence). With V trimmed by 6 bases and J by 5 bases, 11 bases remained unmatched. This CDR3 is 15 amino acids long. CDR3 bases: TGTGCCAGCACTATAGACAGGGGGGTCCGGGAGACCCAGTACTTC. Translating gives CASTIDRGVRETQYF.

This clonotype was observed a few times. This sequence joins TRBV5-1 and TRBJ2-5; maybe TRBD2 (6 bases). The ends were cut back, 4 bases at V and 9 bases at J, with 19 bases in the middle. CDR1 and CDR2 (germline): SGHRS, YFSETQ. The CDR3 spans 14 residues. The CDR3 protein is CASSMASAEDSQYF. CDR3 bases: TGCGCCAGCAGCATGGCTAGCGCGGAGGATTCCCAGTACTTC.

At least ten counts were recorded for this clonotype. This rearrangement joins TRBV29-1 to TRBJ1-2, with TRBD1 matching over 8 bases. The germline gives CDR1 SQVTM, CDR2 ANQGSEA. Losses at the gene ends were 6 bases for V and 8 bases for J; bases not matched to a gene: 11. This CDR3 has 13 residues. In DNA, the CDR3 is TGCAGCGTGGCCAGGGGGCGACGATACGGCTACACCTTC. Encoded protein: CSVARGRRYGYTF.

This rearrangement joins TRBV5-1 to TRBJ2-5; D is unresolved. The ends were cut back, 4 bases at V and 3 bases at J, with 13 bases in the middle. Germline V CDR1 and CDR2: SGHRS, YFSETQ. The CDR3 extends over 14 amino acids. As DNA, the CDR3 is TGCGCCAGCAGCCGCTCGACCCGGGAAGAGACCCAGTACTTC. Protein sequence: CASSRSTREETQYF.

This clonotype was seen only once. V and J are TRBV6-5 and TRBJ2-3; D ambiguous. Between the trimmed V and J ends, which lost 3 bases and 0 bases, there was a span of 4 bases. Germline V gene data show CDR1 as MNHEY and CDR2 as SVGAGI. The CDR3 sequence is 13 residues long. Here the CDR3 DNA reads TGTGCCAGCAGTTATAAGAGCACAGATACGCAGTATTTT. As protein: CASSYKSTDTQYF.

In this sample, this clonotype turned up many times. CDR3 bases: TGTGCCATCAGTGGAGACAGGGAGATGGATGGCTACACCTTC. Translated: CAISGDREMDGYTF. The chain is built from TRBV10-3 and TRBJ1-2, with 7 bases lining up with TRBD1. The V segment lost 4 bases and the J segment 6 bases; nucleotides outside the gene matches: 8. The germline V gene encodes CDR1 ENHRY and CDR2 SYGVKD. The length of the CDR3 is 14 residues.

This clonotype was seen only once. This rearrangement joins TRBV20-1 to TRBJ2-7; D is possibly TRBD1 (5 bases). Between the trimmed V and J ends, which lost 1 base and 0 bases, there was a span of 10 bases. The CDR3 length is 14 residues. The germline gives CDR1 DFQATT, CDR2 SNEGSKA (reference sequence). The CDR3: CSARGLGASYEQYF. CDR3 DNA: TGCAGTGCTAGAGGGCTAGGGGCCTCCTACGAGCAGTACTTC.

The chain is built from TRBV6-2 or TRBV6-3 and TRBJ2-7, with D maybe TRBD2 (6 bases). The germline V and J ends were trimmed by 2 bases and 10 bases, with 15 bases remaining between them. Germline lookup yields CDR1 MNHEY and CDR2 SVGEGT. The CDR3 has 13 amino acids. This CDR3 is CASSYRDLEFQYF. In DNA form, the CDR3 reads TGTGCCAGCAGTTACCGGGACTTGGAATTTCAGTACTTC.

In this sample, this clonotype turned up a few times. The chain has TRBV27 and TRBJ2-5; D is perhaps TRBD1 (7 bases). This CDR3 has 14 amino acids. Trimming took off 6 bases at V and 5 bases at J, with 16 bases between the two ends. Per germline, CDR1 MNHEY and CDR2 SMNVEV (reference sequence). CDR3 in amino acids: CASSTGQSGETQYF. The CDR3, as DNA: TGTGCCAGCAGCACGGGACAGAGCGGGGAGACCCAGTACTTC.

The sample holds many counts of this clonotype. The gene calls are TRBV12-3 or TRBV12-4 and TRBJ1-2; no reliable D call. V lost 1 base, J lost 1 base, and 7 bases lay in between. The CDR3 has 14 amino acids. CDR3 amino acids: CASSLGPSNYGYTF. Here the CDR3 DNA reads TGTGCCAGCAGTTTAGGCCCCAGTAACTATGGCTACACCTTC.

The sample holds many counts of this clonotype. The CDR3 region has the DNA TGTGCCAGCACCCCGGGACAGGGGCGAGACTACACCTTC. Translation: CASTPGQGRDYTF. J is TRBJ1-2 and V is TRBV3-1, with 10 bases fitting TRBD1. V shed 7 bases, J shed 10 bases, and the junction held 9 bases outside the gene matches. The CDR3 length is 13 residues. The V gene's germline CDR1 is LGHDT and CDR2 YNNKEL (reference sequence). The entire variable domain, with the rest obtained from reference TRBV3-1 and TRBJ1-2, is as follows: DTAVSQTPKYLVTQMGNDKSIKCEQNLGHDTMYWYKQDSKKFLKIMFSYNNKELIINETVPNRFSPKSPDKAHLNLHINSLELGDSAVYFCASTPGQGRDYTFGSGTRLTVV.

The gene calls are TRBV20-1 and TRBJ1-5; D is uncertain. Germline V gene sequence: CDR1 DFQATT, CDR2 SNEGSKA (reference sequence). Trimming took off 2 bases at V and 4 bases at J, with 6 bases between the two ends. The length of the CDR3 is 12 residues. The CDR3 spells CSARSGNQPQHF. The CDR3 nucleotides are TGCAGTGCTAGAAGCGGGAATCAGCCCCAGCATTTT.

The V and J genes are TRBV6-5 and TRBJ1-5; the match to TRBD1 covers 7 bases. Germline V gene sequence: CDR1 MNHEY, CDR2 SVGAGI. This CDR3 contains 15 residues. The junction had 3 bases not matched to a gene; V was cut back by 0 bases and J by 4 bases. The CDR3 DNA sequence: TGTGCCAGCAGTTACTCCCAGGGGGGGAATCAGCCCCAGCATTTT. Residues: CASSYSQGGNQPQHF.

In its sample, this clonotype was seen many times. CDR3 amino acids: CASSPPLPGDYGYTF. In DNA form, the CDR3 reads TGTGCCAGCTCACCACCGCTGCCGGGCGACTATGGCTACACCTTC. The rearrangement links TRBV18 to TRBJ1-2; D ambiguous. The V end lost 0 bases, the J end lost 3 bases, and 11 bases lay between the germline ends. The CDR3 has 15 amino acids. The V gene's germline CDR1 is KGHSH and CDR2 LQKENI.